The 26 T cell receptor beta chains below come from one sample, sequenced in a study of memory CD4+ T cells and cytomegalovirus serostatus. The sort gate was single viable CD3+CD4+CD8-CD45RO+ cells for memory CD4+ T cells. Sequencing was performed with immunoSEQ multiplex PCR; in TCRdb, only in-frame clones are kept and a portion is missing. This table holds 35,000 to 45,000 clones, roughly 77% found once. The sequenced sample was memory CD4+ T cells from blood. The receptors originated from an adult in good health and CMV-seronegative.

Turning to this clone: At one of its ends the junction is not consistent with the germline gene, which may arise from a read error. The chain couples TRBV7-7 to TRBJ1-3; TRBD1 matches at 11 bases. Germline assignment: CDR1 SSHAT and CDR2 FNYEAQ (reference sequence). The CDR3 covers 21 residues. CDR3: CASSLGPPSSGTGGRGNTIYF. For the CDR3, the DNA is TGTGCTAGCAGCTTAGGTCCCCCTTCATCCGGGACAGGGGGACGCGGAAACACCATATATTTT.

This clone has only a few counts. V and J are TRBV27 and TRBJ1-2, with 7 bases lining up with TRBD1. This CDR3 is built from 13 residues. Germline trimming cut 6 bases from V and 3 bases from J; bases unmatched to any gene: 4. CDR1 is MNHEY, CDR2 SMNVEV, per germline (reference sequence). The CDR3 DNA reads TGTGCCAGCAGATCAGACAGGGACTATGGCTACACCTTC. This translates into CASRSDRDYGYTF.

This clone was detected once. This chain links TRBV4-2 with TRBJ2-1, with D tentatively TRBD1 (5 bases). The germline V gene has CDR1 LGHNA and CDR2 YNFKEQ. V was shortened by 0 bases and J by 9 bases, with 15 bases between the two germline ends. The CDR3 spans 15 residues. The DNA of the CDR3 is TGTGCCAGCAGCCAAGATCTTAGGCAGGGCGGTGAGCAGTTCTTC. Protein product: CASSQDLRQGGEQFF.

The chain links TRBV5-4 to TRBJ2-3; 7 bases align to TRBD1. CDR1 is SGHNT and CDR2 is YYREEE in the germline V gene (reference sequence). The CDR3 is 15 amino acids. With 4 bases clipped from V and 0 bases from J, the junction kept 5 bases outside the gene matches. In DNA, the CDR3 is TGTGCCAGCAGCCGGGGACAGACAAGCACAGATACGCAGTATTTT. Protein product: CASSRGQTSTDTQYF.

The CDR3 protein is CASSLGAGNEQYF. The CDR3 DNA reads as TGCGCCAGCAGCTTGGGGGCAGGGAACGAGCAGTACTTC. The chain is built from TRBV5-1 and TRBJ2-7, with D perhaps matching TRBD1 (5 bases). CDR1 SGHRS and CDR2 YFSETQ come from the germline V gene. The CDR3 consists of 13 residues. Trimming left V 0 bases short and J 5 bases short, with 9 bases between.

The rearrangement uses TRBV20-1 and TRBJ2-3; D gene ambiguous. CDR1 is DFQATT and CDR2 is SNEGSKA in the germline V gene (reference sequence). This CDR3 comprises 11 residues. Trimming took off 4 bases at V and 4 bases at J, with 6 bases between the two ends. CDR3 sequence reads: CSAIPSDTQYF. The CDR3 DNA is TGCAGTGCTATCCCGTCAGATACGCAGTATTTT.

The chain joins TRBV5-6 to TRBJ2-7, with 7 bases identical to TRBD2. Germline V gives CDR1 SGHDT, CDR2 YYEEEE. V gave up 0 bases and J gave up 1 base; unmatched junction bases: 16. This CDR3 is 19 amino acids long. In nucleotides, the CDR3 is TGTGCCAGCAGCTTGGTGGCTAGCGGCGCCTCTACAATATCCTACGAGCAGTACTTC. Amino acids: CASSLVASGASTISYEQYF.

This chain links TRBV5-1 with TRBJ2-7; possibly TRBD1 for D (5 bases). V was cut by 3 bases and J by 3 bases, with 7 bases left in between. The CDR3 is 12 residues long. Germline-derived CDR1 and CDR2 are SGHRS and YFSETQ. The CDR3 sequence is CASSSGYYEQYF. Written as DNA, the CDR3 is TGCGCCAGCAGCTCAGGGTACTACGAGCAGTACTTC.

This chain links TRBV6-5 with TRBJ2-7, with 12 bases identical to TRBD1. V trimming: 6 bases; J trimming: 3 bases; junction bases outside the gene matches: 6. In germline, CDR1 is MNHEY, CDR2 SVGAGI. The CDR3 contains 15 residues. The CDR3 reads CASSPGTGGLYEQYF. DNA of the CDR3: TGTGCCAGCAGCCCCGGGACAGGGGGCCTCTACGAGCAGTACTTC.

The chain joins TRBV6-5 to TRBJ1-1; D is unclear. The germline V and J ends were trimmed by 4 bases and 2 bases, with 17 bases remaining between them. This CDR3 is built from 16 residues. Germline-derived CDR1 and CDR2 are MNHEY and SVGAGI. The CDR3 region has the DNA TGTGCCAGCAGTTCAGGCCCCACTGCCTTAAACACTGAAGCTTTCTTT. Its translation is CASSSGPTALNTEAFF.

The genes are TRBV29-1 and TRBJ2-2; 10 bases fit TRBD1. Germline V gene data show CDR1 as SQVTM and CDR2 as ANQGSEA. CDR3 size: 14 residues. V shed 6 bases, J shed 6 bases, and the junction held 7 bases outside the gene matches. Here the CDR3 DNA reads TGCAGCGTACGTGTCGGGACAGGGGCCGGGGAGCTGTTTTTT. It yields the protein CSVRVGTGAGELFF.

This clone was seen a handful of times. Relative to the germline gene, one junction end is altered; a read error may explain this. This chain joins TRBV2 and TRBJ2-3; D is ambiguous. This CDR3 contains 13 residues. Germline CDR1 SNHLY, CDR2 FYNNEI. CDR3 loop: CASRRSGTDTQYF. The CDR3 region has the DNA TGTGCAAGCAGGCGATCTGGCACAGATACGCAGTATTTT.

V is TRBV5-4 and J is TRBJ2-7; a possible D gene is TRBD2 (6 bases). Between the trimmed V and J ends, which lost 0 bases and 5 bases, there was a span of 15 bases. The CDR3 has 15 residues. Germline CDR1 and CDR2: SGHNT and YYREEE (reference sequence). The CDR3 nucleotides read TGTGCCAGCAGCTTGGTGATCGGGGGTCAGAACGAGCAGTACTTC. This gives the protein CASSLVIGGQNEQYF. The variable domain in full, completed from reference TRBV5-4 and TRBJ2-7, reads ETGVTQSPTHLIKTRGQQVTLRCSSQSGHNTVSWYQQALGQGPQFIFQYYREEENGRGNFPPRFSGLQFPNYSSELNVNALELDDSALYLCASSLVIGGQNEQYFGPGTRLTVT.

The chain recombines TRBV6-5 with TRBJ1-6; weak D call: TRBD1 (6 bases). The V end lost 6 bases, the J end lost 8 bases, and 14 bases lay between the germline ends. CDR3 length: 14 amino acids. The V gene's germline CDR1 is MNHEY and CDR2 SVGAGI. CDR3 residues: CASRPYRADSPLHF. The CDR3 nucleotides read TGTGCCAGCAGGCCCTACAGGGCTGATTCACCCCTCCACTTT.

The chain combines TRBV6-1 with TRBJ2-7; TRBD1 aligns across 8 bases. The CDR3 is 13 amino acids. Germline CDR1 is MNHNS and CDR2 is SASEGT. The trim removed 7 bases at V and 6 bases at J, leaving 8 bases unmatched. The CDR3 region is CASTLTDRGEQYF. Here the CDR3 DNA reads TGTGCCAGCACCTTAACCGACAGGGGCGAGCAGTACTTC.

Turning to this clone: The sample has other DNA sequences that encode this CDR3 too. This sequence joins TRBV5-1 and TRBJ1-4, with D uncertain. Germline-derived CDR1 and CDR2 are SGHRS and YFSETQ. V was cut by 2 bases and J by 0 bases, with 5 bases left in between. This CDR3 spans 14 amino acids. CDR3 amino acids: CASSLDSTNEKLFF. CDR3 bases: TGCGCCAGCAGCTTAGACTCAACTAATGAAAAACTGTTTTTT.

This clone was observed once. The chain employs TRBV27 and TRBJ2-6; D gene uncertain. The V and J ends lost 4 bases and 1 base respectively, with 5 bases between them. This CDR3 is built from 14 residues. Germline lookup yields CDR1 MNHEY and CDR2 SMNVEV (reference sequence). The CDR3 region is CASSSGSGANVLTF. The CDR3 region has the DNA TGTGCCAGCAGTTCAGGTTCTGGGGCCAACGTCCTGACTTTC.

V is TRBV5-1 and J is TRBJ2-5; D is undetermined. Germline CDR1 reads SGHRS; CDR2 reads YFSETQ. This CDR3 is built from 16 residues. V was pared by 3 bases and J by 2 bases, with 17 bases between. CDR3 in amino acids: CASSWSTRRRQETQYF. CDR3 in DNA: TGCGCCAGCAGCTGGTCGACCCGGCGAAGGCAAGAGACCCAGTACTTC.

The gene calls are TRBV19 and TRBJ1-1, with D possibly TRBD1 on 5 matching bases. Trimming cost V 7 bases and J 5 bases, with 14 bases left between them. Germline values: CDR1 LNHDA, CDR2 SQIVND (reference sequence). The CDR3 consists of 13 residues. The CDR3 nucleotides are TGTGCCAGTACCCCTTGGGGGGAGACTGAAGCTTTCTTT. Residues: CASTPWGETEAFF.

The gene calls are TRBV6-1 and TRBJ2-7, with a weak D call TRBD2 (6 bases). The CDR3 consists of 14 residues. The V gene's germline CDR1 is MNHNS and CDR2 SASEGT. V was shortened by 6 bases and J by 5 bases, with 17 bases between the two germline ends. CDR3 in DNA: TGTGCCAGCAGGGCCTTGGCGGGGTACGACGAGCAGTACTTC. Residues: CASRALAGYDEQYF.

This clone has only a few counts. This rearrangement joins TRBV7-8 to TRBJ1-1; D may be TRBD1 (5 bases). Germline lookup yields CDR1 SGHVS and CDR2 FQNEAQ. V gave up 4 bases and J gave up 0 bases, with 15 bases separating them. The CDR3 loop spans 16 amino acids. CDR3 protein: CASSSGTVEMNTEAFF. DNA of the CDR3: TGTGCCAGCAGCTCCGGGACGGTGGAAATGAACACTGAAGCTTTCTTT.

This chain uses TRBV7-9 with TRBJ1-2, with D perhaps TRBD1 (5 bases). The V gene's germline CDR1 is SEHNR and CDR2 FQNEAQ (reference sequence). Between the trimmed V and J ends, which lost 1 base and 2 bases, there was a span of 11 bases. The CDR3 extends over 15 amino acids. CDR3 nucleotide sequence: TGTGCCAGCAGCTTAGATCCGGCAGGGAACTATGGCTACACCTTC. This translates into CASSLDPAGNYGYTF.

In its sample, this clone was seen once. The V gene is TRBV5-1, the J gene TRBJ2-7; tentatively, D is TRBD2 (6 bases). CDR3 size: 15 residues. CDR1 is SGHRS, CDR2 YFSETQ, per germline. Trimming removed 4 bases from V and 0 bases from J, with 14 bases in between. The CDR3 spells CASSIGTQSSYEQYF. In DNA, the CDR3 is TGCGCCAGCAGCATCGGGACTCAAAGCTCCTACGAGCAGTACTTC. Together with reference TRBV5-1 and TRBJ2-7, the CDR3 gives the full variable domain: KAGVTQTPRYLIKTRGQQVTLSCSPISGHRSVSWYQQTPGQGLQFLFEYFSETQRNKGNFPGRFSGRQFSNSRSEMNVSTLELGDSALYLCASSIGTQSSYEQYFGPGTRLTVT.

The chain uses TRBV7-2 and TRBJ2-7, with no clear D. CDR3 length: 11 residues. Per germline, CDR1 SGHTA and CDR2 FQGNSA. Trimming took 3 bases from V and 4 from J, leaving 4 bases between them. The CDR3 sequence is CASSLSYEQYF. The CDR3 coding sequence is TGTGCCAGCAGCTTGAGTTACGAGCAGTACTTC.

The CDR3 protein is CASSKYTDTQYF. CDR3 DNA: TGTGCCAGCAGCAAATACACAGATACGCAGTATTTT. This sequence joins TRBV7-2 and TRBJ2-3; D remains unclear. Trimming shortened V by 5 bases and J by 2 bases, and 5 bases separated the two germline ends. From germline, CDR1 is SGHTA and CDR2 FQGNSA. The CDR3 totals 12 residues.

This rearrangement joins TRBV15 to TRBJ2-1, with a tentative D call TRBD2 (7 bases). The CDR3 extends over 12 amino acids. V lost 6 bases, J lost 7 bases, and 10 bases lay in between. Per the germline V gene, CDR1 is LNHNV and CDR2 is YYDKDF (reference sequence). CDR3 bases: TGTGCCACCAGGGGGGGGCATAATGAGCAGTTCTTC. Encoded protein: CATRGGHNEQFF.